Here is one T cell receptor (beta chain) with its context. This clonotype was detected a few times. Its antigen remains undetermined. No base quality information exists; no much larger clone differs at one position. To prepare the library, RT-PCR was applied. The run used an Illumina HiSeq 2500. In-frame beta chains were kept once TCRdb had trimmed the public reads at Q25 with fastp and called clones with MiXCR. Every distinct CDR3 protein forms one entry, paired with its most common genes and DNA. This sample lists hundreds of thousands of distinct CDR3 sequences; 11% to 15% were detected once. The top ten clonotypes cover around 6.5% of the sample. From its cysteine to its phenylalanine, the CDR3 spans 16 amino acids. The DNA shown is the 48-base CDR3, in frame from base 1. At the junction V is shortened by 6 bases and J by 6 bases; bases outside the gene matches: 9. The germline V gene yields SNHLY for CDR1 and FYNNEI for CDR2.

The sample originates from a study of response to subunit inactivated influenza vaccine (dated by TCRdb to 2016 to 2018). Some background on the complete study: Deep quantitative profiling of the T cell receptor repertoire was used in the study to follow responses to a trivalent subunit inactivated influenza vaccine. The investigation overall reported the following: It was suggested by the authors that each seasonal influenza vaccination may recruit only a limited number of new T cells.

The rearranged segments are TRBV2 and TRBJ2-1, with 12 junctional bases fitting TRBD2. The receptor was derived from a middle-aged man who received an inactivated influenza vaccine. Donor details come from another sample of the same person, matched by shared clones. The sequencing used PBMCs from blood, collected 14 to 15 days before vaccination. Here is the DNA: TGTGCCAGCAGCGGAAGACTAGCGGGAGCGGTCAATGAGCAGTTCTTC. It translates as CASSGRLAGAVNEQFF.